Each of the 9 T cell receptor beta chains below was sequenced from the same sample in a study of blood T cell repertoires in COVID-19. Method: immunoSEQ multiplex PCR; TCRdb's copy keeps in-frame clones and lacks some. The repertoire holds some 140,000 clones, with 75% to 90% as singletons. The specimen was peripheral blood. These receptors all come from a man in his forties or fifties with active or convalescent COVID-19.

This clone was seen once. The rearrangement uses TRBV6-6 and TRBJ2-5; 8 bases line up with TRBD2. This CDR3 has 13 residues. The V segment lost 4 bases and the J segment 8 bases; nucleotides outside the gene matches: 6. Germline CDR1 and CDR2: MNHNY and SVGAGI (reference sequence). For the CDR3, the DNA is TGTGCCAGCAGTTCGGGACTAGTCTATACCCAGTACTTC. Its translation is CASSSGLVYTQYF.

The rearrangement uses TRBV5-1 and TRBJ1-1; D is undetermined. The CDR3 length is 13 residues. V lost 2 bases and J lost 3, with 8 bases in between. The germline CDR1 and CDR2 sequences are SGHRS and YFSETQ. CDR3 in DNA: TGCGCCAGCAGCTTTAACCGGGACACTGAAGCTTTCTTT. Amino acid sequence: CASSFNRDTEAFF.

This rearrangement joins TRBV30 to TRBJ1-2; 7 bases match TRBD1. CDR1 GTSNPN and CDR2 SVGIG come from the germline V gene (reference sequence). There are 13 residues in the CDR3. Losses at the gene ends were 3 bases for V and 5 bases for J; bases not matched to a gene: 6. The CDR3 region is CAWRPGQSYGYTF. The DNA of the CDR3 is TGTGCCTGGAGACCGGGACAGTCTTATGGCTACACCTTC.

The rearrangement links TRBV24-1 to TRBJ2-5, with 8 bases aligning to TRBD1. The germline CDR1 and CDR2 sequences are KGHDR and SFDVKD. J lost 4 bases, V lost 6 bases, and 9 bases had no gene match. The CDR3 extends over 15 amino acids. The CDR3 reads CATSRGQGAGETQYF. CDR3 in DNA: TGTGCCACCAGTAGAGGGCAGGGGGCCGGAGAGACCCAGTACTTC.

CDR3 loop: CASSLAIGEGSEAFF. The DNA of the CDR3 is TGTGCCAGCAGCTTGGCGATAGGGGAGGGATCTGAAGCTTTCTTT. The gene calls are TRBV5-4 and TRBJ1-1; D is possibly TRBD1 (5 bases). V gave up 0 bases and J gave up 6 bases, with 15 bases separating them. Germline lookup yields CDR1 SGHNT and CDR2 YYREEE (reference sequence). The CDR3 totals 15 residues. Looking up the rest from reference TRBV5-4 and TRBJ1-1 gives the full variable domain: ETGVTQSPTHLIKTRGQQVTLRCSSQSGHNTVSWYQQALGQGPQFIFQYYREEENGRGNFPPRFSGLQFPNYSSELNVNALELDDSALYLCASSLAIGEGSEAFFGQGTRLTVV.

The CDR3 here is CASRYDRAPGNTIYF. CDR3 nucleotides: TGTGCCAGCAGATATGACAGGGCCCCTGGAAACACCATATATTTT. The rearrangement joins TRBV27 to TRBJ1-3; the match to TRBD1 covers 7 bases. The CDR3 spans 15 residues. V was clipped by 6 bases and J by 2 bases; unmatched bases: 7. Looked up from germline, CDR1 is MNHEY and CDR2 is SMNVEV (reference sequence).

The chain carries TRBV7-2 and TRBJ2-2; TRBD2 matches 9 bases. V shed 3 bases, J shed 1 base, and the junction held 3 bases outside the gene matches. The CDR3 totals 16 residues. The germline CDR1 and CDR2 sequences are SGHTA and FQGNSA. The CDR3 is CASSLIAGENTGELFF. CDR3 DNA sequence: TGTGCCAGCAGCTTGATAGCGGGGGAGAACACCGGGGAGCTGTTTTTT.

The rearrangement uses TRBV11-1 and TRBJ1-6, with D uncertain. Germline-derived CDR1 and CDR2 are SGHAT and FQDESV (reference sequence). Trimming took off 0 bases at V and 0 bases at J, with 12 bases between the two ends. This CDR3 has 18 residues. For the CDR3, the DNA is TGTGCCAGCAGCTTAGCTCGTACACCAAGCTCCTATAATTCACCCCTCCACTTT. The encoded protein is CASSLARTPSSYNSPLHF.

Written as DNA, the CDR3 is TGCGCCAGCAGCAGGCAGGGCAGTCAAGAGACCCAGTACTTC. The encoded protein is CASSRQGSQETQYF. The rearrangement joins TRBV5-1 to TRBJ2-5, with D possibly TRBD1 on 5 matching bases. Germline-derived CDR1 and CDR2 are SGHRS and YFSETQ. Deletions cut 4 bases from V and 2 bases from J, with 12 bases between. The CDR3 consists of 14 residues.